The subject of this entry is one T cell receptor (beta chain). Its specificity is not known. A second PCR of 7 to 11 cycles used a sample-barcoded 5' primer and a J-beta primer mix. TCRdb redid the calling of the 5' RACE reads with MiXCR, one entry per CDR3 protein. Among 1.5 million to 2 million distinct CDR3 sequences listed, 39% were seen once. This specimen comes from a study of blood T cells in healthy people across ages. V was cut by 0 bases and J by 2 bases, with 12 bases left in between. Germline-derived CDR1 and CDR2 are SGHRS and YFSETQ. The CDR3 is 15 residues long. Study-wide points: The fall in TCR beta diversity per million T cells was roughly linear with age. Aged donors had fewer naive CD4+ cells and lower diversity than long-lived donors. Unknown donor CMV status possibly confounded expanded clonotype changes.

Sequenced material: blood. This chain uses TRBV5-1 with TRBJ2-7; a weak D match, TRBD2 (5 bases). The clonotype originates from a human donor in good health. DNA for the CDR3: TGCGCCAGCAGCTTGGGGACGGGGAGACCCTACGAGCAGTACTTC. Amino acid sequence: CASSLGTGRPYEQYF.